The next 18 T cell receptor beta chains were all read from a single sample in a study of human T cells and chemical hapten exposure. Researchers extracted total RNA from unfractionated whole blood. MiXCR, run by TCRdb on the 5' RACE reads, gives a single entry per CDR3 protein. The profile shows more than 75,000 distinct CDR3 sequences, approximately 15% of them singletons. The receptor source for this set is a female donor in good health.

V usage is TRBV2 and J usage is TRBJ1-5, with D unclear. The CDR3 is 14 residues long. Germline lookup yields CDR1 SNHLY and CDR2 FYNNEI. Trimming took 2 bases from V and 0 from J, leaving 5 bases between them. CDR3 sequence (DNA): TGTGCCAGCAGTGAACAGTTTAGCAATCAGCCCCAGCATTTT. Translation: CASSEQFSNQPQHF.

This clonotype was found a few times. The rearrangement uses TRBV7-9 and TRBJ1-2, with D perhaps TRBD1 (6 bases). Trimming pared 6 bases from V and 8 bases from J, leaving 19 bases between. The CDR3 consists of 14 residues. Germline values: CDR1 SEHNR, CDR2 FQNEAQ (reference sequence). DNA for the CDR3: TGTGCCAGCAGTTCGTACAGGGAGGTGGACGGCTACACCTTC. It encodes CASSSYREVDGYTF.

This clonotype was detected ten times or more. CDR3 amino acids: CASSEGGLAEAFF. Here the CDR3 DNA reads TGCGCCAGCAGTGAAGGAGGGCTTGCTGAAGCTTTCTTT. This chain connects TRBV10-1 to TRBJ1-1; unclear D gene. This CDR3 contains 13 residues. V lost 3 bases and J 6 bases, leaving 11 bases between the germline ends. Per the germline V gene, CDR1 is WNHNN and CDR2 is SYGVQD (reference sequence).

V and J are TRBV28 and TRBJ2-7; TRBD2 matches at 8 bases. The CDR3 covers 18 residues. The ends lost 3 bases at V and 5 bases at J; junction bases unmatched: 18. Germline V gene lookup returns CDR1 MDHEN and CDR2 SYDVKM. The CDR3 here is CASSLPLTIAGTFNEQYF. In nucleotides, the CDR3 is TGTGCCAGCAGTTTGCCACTCACCATAGCGGGAACCTTCAACGAGCAGTACTTC.

This chain uses TRBV11-2 with TRBJ2-3; 14 bases align to TRBD2. Trimming cost V 5 bases and J 6 bases; bases outside gene matches: 4. Germline CDR1 SGHAT, CDR2 FQNNGV. The CDR3 has 15 amino acids. The CDR3 here is CASSPRTSGGDTQYF. The DNA for the CDR3 is TGTGCCAGCAGCCCCCGGACTAGCGGGGGGGATACGCAGTATTTT.

This clonotype was found a few times. The chain links TRBV29-1 to TRBJ2-1; 9 bases are a match to TRBD1. The CDR3 runs to 16 residues. Germline CDR1 is SQVTM and CDR2 is ANQGSEA. Trimming cost V 4 bases and J 2 bases; bases outside gene matches: 9. The CDR3: CSVALRDRVTYNEQFF. The CDR3 nucleotides read TGCAGCGTTGCACTCCGGGACAGGGTTACCTACAATGAGCAGTTCTTC.

V is TRBV3-1 and J is TRBJ1-1; a possible D gene is TRBD1 (6 bases). Germline CDR1 LGHDT, CDR2 YNNKEL (reference sequence). Trimming shortened V by 5 bases and J by 1 base, and 14 bases separated the two germline ends. The CDR3 length is 15 residues. CDR3 in DNA: TGTGCCAGCAGCTTACCAGGGGTCCCGAACACTGAAGCTTTCTTT. Protein: CASSLPGVPNTEAFF.

The chain employs TRBV20-1 and TRBJ2-3; D gene ambiguous. The CDR3 sequence is 13 residues long. CDR1 is DFQATT and CDR2 is SNEGSKA in the germline V gene (reference sequence). Trimming removed 1 base at V and 3 bases at J, with 8 bases between. The CDR3 protein is CSARVASTDTQYF. CDR3 nucleotides: TGCAGTGCTAGAGTGGCTTCAACAGATACGCAGTATTTT.

This chain uses TRBV5-4 with TRBJ1-5, with a tentative D call TRBD1 (6 bases). CDR1 and CDR2 from the germline V gene are SGHNT and YYREEE (reference sequence). The V and J ends lost 4 bases and 5 bases respectively, with 25 bases between them. This CDR3 has 18 amino acids. CDR3 amino acids: CASSASPPQGRGDQPQHF. In DNA form, the CDR3 reads TGTGCCAGCAGCGCCTCACCCCCACAGGGTCGGGGGGATCAGCCCCAGCATTTT.

V usage is TRBV7-2 and J usage is TRBJ2-4; 8 positions agree with TRBD1. Germline values: CDR1 SGHTA, CDR2 FQGNSA. Germline trimming cut 1 base from V and 9 bases from J; bases unmatched to any gene: 11. The CDR3 runs to 16 residues. CDR3 residues: CASSLDVRGHRSIQYF. The CDR3 DNA follows: TGTGCCAGCAGCTTAGACGTCAGGGGGCACAGGAGCATTCAGTACTTC.

This clonotype was recorded a few times. The chain uses TRBV19 and TRBJ2-1, with TRBD1 matching over 12 bases. Germline trimming cut 3 bases from V and 5 bases from J; bases unmatched to any gene: 8. CDR3 length: 17 amino acids. Germline CDR1 LNHDA, CDR2 SQIVND (reference sequence). CDR3 residues: CASSIRTGTGGHNEQFF. The CDR3 coding sequence is TGTGCCAGTAGTATTCGGACCGGGACAGGGGGCCACAATGAGCAGTTCTTC.

This clonotype was found a few times. V and J are TRBV18 and TRBJ1-4; the D gene is possibly TRBD1 (5 bases). Trimming removed 2 bases at V and 2 bases at J, with 15 bases between. Germline V gene sequence: CDR1 KGHSH, CDR2 LQKENI. The CDR3 runs to 17 residues. The CDR3 nucleotides read TGTGCCAGCTCACCAGTGATGTTTAAGGGGACTAATGAAAAACTGTTTTTT. Its translation: CASSPVMFKGTNEKLFF.

This clonotype came up a few times. V and J are TRBV18 and TRBJ2-3, with TRBD1 as a possible D gene (5 bases). The CDR3 covers 13 residues. The V gene lost 4 bases and the J gene lost 3 bases, with 8 bases spanning the gap. The germline CDR1 and CDR2 sequences are KGHSH and LQKENI. The CDR3 nucleotides read TGTGCCAGCTCACAGGGGCAGACAGATACGCAGTATTTT. Residues: CASSQGQTDTQYF.

The V call is TRBV12-3 or TRBV12-4, the J call TRBJ1-1; D might be TRBD1 (5 bases). V dropped 6 bases and J dropped 0 bases, with 17 bases sitting between them. The CDR3 runs 16 residues. CDR3 nucleotide sequence: TGTGCCAGCAGAAGGGACTCCTGGACCATGAACACTGAAGCTTTCTTT. Protein product: CASRRDSWTMNTEAFF.

This clonotype was recorded many times. The V gene is TRBV5-1, the J gene TRBJ2-1; D remains ambiguous. Between the trimmed V and J ends, which lost 5 bases and 5 bases, there was a span of 11 bases. The V gene's germline CDR1 is SGHRS and CDR2 YFSETQ. The CDR3 sequence is 13 residues long. CDR3 sequence reads: CASRVAANNEQFF. CDR3 DNA sequence: TGCGCCAGCAGGGTTGCTGCTAACAATGAGCAGTTCTTC.

The table lists this clonotype with a few counts. The rearrangement links TRBV29-1 to TRBJ2-3, with D perhaps matching TRBD1 (5 bases). This CDR3 has 15 residues. Germline CDR1 reads SQVTM; CDR2 reads ANQGSEA. The V and J ends lost 8 bases and 5 bases respectively, with 23 bases between them. The CDR3 sequence: CSLNSLQGFLDTQYF. CDR3 nucleotides: TGCAGCTTAAACTCCTTGCAGGGTTTTTTAGATACGCAGTATTTT.

The chain couples TRBV7-2 to TRBJ1-1, with TRBD1 matching 9 bases. With V trimmed by 5 bases and J by 11 bases, 15 bases remained unmatched. The CDR3 loop spans 15 amino acids. The germline V gene has CDR1 SGHTA and CDR2 FQGNSA. The CDR3 sequence is CASSQERGLDRGAFF. CDR3 nucleotides: TGTGCCAGCAGCCAGGAGCGAGGGCTTGACAGGGGGGCTTTCTTT.

This clonotype was seen many times. The V call is TRBV20-1, the J call TRBJ2-3, with D perhaps TRBD1 (6 bases). Trimming removed 5 bases from V and 0 bases from J, with 18 bases in between. CDR1 and CDR2 from the germline V gene are DFQATT and SNEGSKA (reference sequence). The CDR3 sequence is 16 residues long. CDR3: CSAQPLDSASTDTQYF. The CDR3 nucleotides are TGCAGTGCTCAGCCCCTGGACAGTGCTAGCACAGATACGCAGTATTTT.